This entry is about one T cell receptor beta chain. Its antigen is unknown. Base quality data are lacking; no much larger clone is found one base away. Participants in the prospective study were enrolled through a virtual design, were aged about 18 to 100 years, and lived in roughly 24 United States geographic areas. Cohort assignment in the prospective study relied on participant-reported clinical history from a screening survey and a study questionnaire. For ImmuneRACE Cohort 3, a participant was defined as recovered based on two consecutive negative NP/OP PCR tests, clearance by a healthcare professional, or resolution of symptoms. Mobile phlebotomists in the prospective study collected whole blood, serum and a nasopharyngeal or oropharyngeal swab from every participant. Additional blood draws and questionnaires over an approximately two-month period could optionally be provided by prospective study participants. Blood samples from the prospective study were shipped frozen or at room temperature prior to DNA extraction.

These data come from a study of blood T cell repertoires in COVID-19 (dated by TCRdb to the early 2020s). The study in broad terms: The collaborator samples originated in the United States, Italy and Spain and spanned the acute and convalescent phases of COVID-19. The prospective study material was composed of cDNA or gDNA derived from T cells, B-cell-depleted T cells, or PBMCs. The dataset comprised deeply sampled blood TCRbeta repertoires from subjects exposed to, actively infected with, or recovered from COVID-19. The repertoires were made available in a free public database intended to serve as a resource for research on the immune response to SARS-CoV-2. The samples were drawn from two sources: the first 160 participants of the ongoing ImmuneRACE study, and fewer than 1,500 subjects contributed by 6 global collaborators. A de-identified subject ID, COVID-19 status, age in years and sex were almost always included in the sample metadata. Where available, HLA class I and class II types were taken from metadata supplied by the sample provider and were not determined by assay-based typing. The paper as a whole reports these results and caveats: The amount of clinical and demographic metadata varied by source and participant and was provided uncurated.

TCRbeta CDR3 regions were amplified from genomic DNA by means of the immunoSEQ Assay, a bias-controlled multiplex PCR. In the authors' own workflow: Within the assay, amplification of reference gene primers was used to estimate how many nucleated cells each sample contained. To quantify the absolute abundance of each unique TCRbeta CDR3 rearrangement, sequence reads were collapsed and filtered. For each sample, productive Simpson clonality was calculated as the square root of Simpson's diversity index over productive rearrangements. As stored in TCRdb, this immuneACCESS dataset retains in-frame rearrangements with V and J assigned. A fraction of the clones does not appear; measured against another copy, unresolved V genes explain less than half of the discrepancy, and the remainder lacks a known reason. V, J and clone size were drawn from that table, and D and trimming were deduced from the DNA. Here the sample has about 400,000 clones; less than 90% occur a single time. Under 3% of the sample lies in the top ten.

The origin of this receptor is a woman younger than 45 who had recovered from COVID-19. The sequenced material came from PBMCs or T cells enriched from blood (not recorded which).

Here the CDR3 is given as CASSYSRGRYGYTF. In nucleotide form, the sequence is TGTGCCAGCAGTTACTCGCGGGGCCGGTATGGCTACACCTTC. The chain joins TRBV6-2 or TRBV6-3 to TRBJ1-2; the D gene is perhaps TRBD1, on 5 matching bases. Taken from cysteine to phenylalanine, the CDR3 has 14 residues. The retained sequence is limited to the CDR3, 42 bases, with the frame set at the first base. Trimming at the junction amounts to 0 bases on V and 5 bases on J, and the germline ends lie 10 bases apart. The germline V gene encodes CDR1 MNHEY and CDR2 SVGEGT.